Listed below are T cell receptor beta chains from one sample, sequenced in a study of blood T cells in healthy people across ages. In TCRdb, the 5' RACE reads were re-called with MiXCR into one record per CDR3 protein. Of under 800,000 distinct CDR3 sequences listed, more than 40% were seen once; the top ten hold more than 20%. Sequenced sample: blood. The receptor source for this set is a woman aged 60-70 years in good health. CDR3s include the opening cysteine and the closing phenylalanine or tryptophan. Each record gives: J gene, V gene, D gene, clone size, CDR3 protein, CDR3 DNA. D genes are given only for firm matches. Only part of the rows carry a size: once, few, many, or a class if the clone is expanded.

j_gene: TRBJ2-5
v_gene: TRBV6-5
d_gene: TRBD2
abundance: .
CDR3aa: CASSYSSGGETQYF
CDR3nt: TGTGCCAGCAGTTACTCGAGCGGGGGAGAGACCCAGTACTTC

j_gene: TRBJ2-1
v_gene: TRBV10-3
d_gene: .
abundance: .
CDR3aa: CAISESVSSYNEQFF
CDR3nt: TGTGCCATCAGTGAAAGCGTCAGCTCCTACAATGAGCAGTTCTTC

j_gene: TRBJ2-1
v_gene: TRBV9
d_gene: TRBD2
abundance: once
CDR3aa: CASSVASSGGSGDNEQFF
CDR3nt: TGTGCCAGCAGCGTAGCAAGTAGCGGGGGGTCGGGAGATAATGAGCAGTTCTTC

j_gene: TRBJ2-5
v_gene: TRBV5-1
d_gene: .
abundance: .
CDR3aa: CASSLAAGSQETQYF
CDR3nt: TGCGCCAGCAGCTTGGCCGCGGGATCTCAAGAGACCCAGTACTTC

j_gene: TRBJ2-5
v_gene: TRBV27
d_gene: .
abundance: .
CDR3aa: CASSLWVGETQYF
CDR3nt: TGTGCCAGCAGTTTATGGGTGGGGGAGACCCAGTACTTC

j_gene: TRBJ1-2
v_gene: TRBV12-3/TRBV12-4
d_gene: .
abundance: .
CDR3aa: CASSLDGTRGCGYTF
CDR3nt: TGTGCCAGCAGTTTAGATGGGACACGTGGCTGTGGCTACACCTTC

j_gene: TRBJ2-1
v_gene: TRBV3-1
d_gene: TRBD2
abundance: .
CDR3aa: CASSQRRLAGAGNEQFF
CDR3nt: TGTGCCAGCAGCCAACGCAGACTAGCGGGGGCTGGCAATGAGCAGTTCTTC

j_gene: TRBJ2-5
v_gene: TRBV6-2/TRBV6-3
d_gene: .
abundance: .
CDR3aa: CASSYPWETQYF
CDR3nt: TGTGCCAGTAGTTACCCGTGGGAGACCCAGTACTTC

j_gene: TRBJ1-6
v_gene: TRBV5-5
d_gene: .
abundance: few
CDR3aa: CASSLDRPSPLHF
CDR3nt: TGTGCCAGCAGCTTGGACAGGCCTTCACCCCTCCACTTT

j_gene: TRBJ2-4
v_gene: TRBV3-1
d_gene: .
abundance: .
CDR3aa: CASSQDLGSGGHIQYF
CDR3nt: TGTGCCAGCAGCCAAGATCTTGGGTCAGGCGGGCACATTCAGTACTTC

j_gene: TRBJ1-5
v_gene: TRBV20-1
d_gene: .
abundance: .
CDR3aa: CSARPLAQQPQHF
CDR3nt: TGCAGTGCTAGACCCTTAGCTCAGCAGCCCCAGCATTTT

j_gene: TRBJ2-3
v_gene: TRBV7-3
d_gene: TRBD2
abundance: .
CDR3aa: CASSLMRGTDTQYF
CDR3nt: TGTGCCAGCAGCTTAATGCGGGGGACAGATACGCAGTATTTT

j_gene: TRBJ2-6
v_gene: TRBV4-3
d_gene: .
abundance: .
CDR3aa: CASSQVGPQVSGANVLTF
CDR3nt: TGCGCCAGCAGCCAAGTGGGACCTCAGGTCTCTGGGGCCAACGTCCTGACTTTC

j_gene: TRBJ2-7
v_gene: TRBV29-1
d_gene: TRBD1
abundance: few
CDR3aa: CSASGQTSYEQYF
CDR3nt: TGCAGCGCATCGGGACAGACCTCCTACGAGCAGTACTTC

j_gene: TRBJ1-5
v_gene: TRBV18
d_gene: .
abundance: few
CDR3aa: CASSPRADSNQPQHF
CDR3nt: TGTGCCAGCTCACCTCGGGCAGATAGCAATCAGCCCCAGCATTTT

j_gene: TRBJ2-7
v_gene: TRBV7-2
d_gene: TRBD2
abundance: .
CDR3aa: CAKAVAGGPHEQYF
CDR3nt: TGTGCCAAAGCTGTAGCGGGAGGGCCCCATGAGCAGTACTTC

j_gene: TRBJ2-3
v_gene: TRBV7-3
d_gene: TRBD2
abundance: many
CDR3aa: CASSDSGAGADTQYF
CDR3nt: TGTGCCAGCAGCGATAGCGGGGCAGGCGCAGATACGCAGTATTTT

j_gene: TRBJ2-3
v_gene: TRBV6-5
d_gene: .
abundance: .
CDR3aa: CASSYSLASASTDAQYF
CDR3nt: TGTGCCAGCAGTTACTCATTGGCTAGCGCTAGCACAGATGCGCAGTATTTT

j_gene: TRBJ1-4
v_gene: TRBV7-2
d_gene: TRBD1
abundance: many
CDR3aa: CASSSDRGGGEKLFF
CDR3nt: TGTGCCAGCAGCTCAGACAGGGGCGGGGGTGAAAAACTGTTTTTT

j_gene: TRBJ2-3
v_gene: TRBV9
d_gene: TRBD1
abundance: .
CDR3aa: CASSFPQGQSTDTQYF
CDR3nt: TGTGCCAGCAGCTTCCCACAGGGGCAAAGCACAGATACGCAGTATTTT

j_gene: TRBJ2-5
v_gene: TRBV28
d_gene: TRBD1
abundance: .
CDR3aa: CASSIPHGQGETQYF
CDR3nt: TGTGCCAGCAGTATACCTCACGGACAGGGGGAGACCCAGTACTTC

j_gene: TRBJ2-1
v_gene: TRBV20-1
d_gene: TRBD2
abundance: .
CDR3aa: CSARELAEVYNEQFF
CDR3nt: TGCAGTGCTAGAGAGCTAGCGGAGGTATACAATGAGCAGTTCTTC

j_gene: TRBJ2-1
v_gene: TRBV25-1
d_gene: TRBD1
abundance: few
CDR3aa: CASSQGAGGLLDEQFF
CDR3nt: TGTGCCAGCAGCCAGGGGGCAGGCGGGCTTCTTGATGAGCAGTTCTTC

j_gene: TRBJ2-1
v_gene: TRBV20-1
d_gene: TRBD1
abundance: .
CDR3aa: CSARDPRDRGSYNEQFF
CDR3nt: TGCAGTGCTAGAGATCCCCGGGACAGGGGGAGCTACAATGAGCAGTTCTTC

j_gene: TRBJ2-1
v_gene: TRBV24-1
d_gene: .
abundance: few
CDR3aa: CATSRHDSTSEQFF
CDR3nt: TGTGCCACCAGTAGGCACGATAGTACATCTGAGCAGTTCTTC

j_gene: TRBJ2-1
v_gene: TRBV2
d_gene: TRBD2
abundance: .
CDR3aa: CASTPLAAGYNEQFF
CDR3nt: TGTGCCAGCACTCCACTAGCGGCCGGCTACAATGAGCAGTTCTTC

j_gene: TRBJ2-7
v_gene: TRBV9
d_gene: .
abundance: .
CDR3aa: CASSVFPVGREQYF
CDR3nt: TGTGCCAGCAGCGTCTTCCCGGTTGGGCGCGAGCAGTACTTC

j_gene: TRBJ2-2
v_gene: TRBV10-1
d_gene: .
abundance: few
CDR3aa: CATQDTGELFF
CDR3nt: TGCGCCACACAGGACACCGGGGAGCTGTTTTTT

j_gene: TRBJ1-2
v_gene: TRBV27
d_gene: .
abundance: .
CDR3aa: CASGDFRSGYTF
CDR3nt: TGTGCCAGCGGCGATTTCCGGTCGGGCTACACCTTC

j_gene: TRBJ2-7
v_gene: TRBV12-3/TRBV12-4
d_gene: .
abundance: .
CDR3aa: CASSLNIGEQYF
CDR3nt: TGTGCCAGCAGTTTAAATATTGGCGAGCAGTACTTC

j_gene: TRBJ2-7
v_gene: TRBV3-1
d_gene: .
abundance: many
CDR3aa: CASSSYYEQYF
CDR3nt: TGTGCCAGCAGCTCCTACTACGAGCAGTACTTC

j_gene: TRBJ1-2
v_gene: TRBV29-1
d_gene: .
abundance: .
CDR3aa: CSVDRTGVGYTF
CDR3nt: TGCAGCGTTGACAGAACGGGAGTCGGCTACACCTTC

j_gene: TRBJ2-7
v_gene: TRBV29-1
d_gene: TRBD1
abundance: .
CDR3aa: CSANVGTGGNYEQYF
CDR3nt: TGCAGCGCCAATGTCGGGACAGGAGGAAACTACGAGCAGTACTTC

j_gene: TRBJ2-1
v_gene: TRBV6-2/TRBV6-3
d_gene: .
abundance: many
CDR3aa: CASTSMSKTYNEQFF
CDR3nt: TGTGCCAGCACCTCAATGTCGAAGACCTACAATGAGCAGTTCTTC

j_gene: TRBJ2-3
v_gene: TRBV4-3
d_gene: TRBD2
abundance: .
CDR3aa: CASSQGREGSTQYF
CDR3nt: TGCGCCAGCAGCCAGGGGAGGGAAGGTAGTACGCAGTATTTT

j_gene: TRBJ2-2
v_gene: TRBV3-1
d_gene: TRBD2
abundance: .
CDR3aa: CASSQSQIAGERRAGELFF
CDR3nt: TGTGCCAGCAGCCAAAGTCAGATAGCGGGAGAGAGGAGGGCCGGGGAGCTGTTTTTT

j_gene: TRBJ2-3
v_gene: TRBV4-1
d_gene: .
abundance: .
CDR3aa: CASSQDPVVGTDTQYF
CDR3nt: TGCGCCAGCAGCCAAGATCCAGTGGTCGGCACAGATACGCAGTATTTT

j_gene: TRBJ2-5
v_gene: TRBV7-9
d_gene: TRBD1
abundance: .
CDR3aa: CASSLGRTGQPTQYF
CDR3nt: TGTGCCAGCAGCTTAGGGAGGACAGGACAGCCGACCCAGTACTTC

j_gene: TRBJ2-1
v_gene: TRBV6-5
d_gene: TRBD1
abundance: .
CDR3aa: CVSSYSQDRGMHEQFF
CDR3nt: TGTGTCAGCAGTTACTCTCAGGACAGGGGTATGCATGAGCAGTTCTTC

j_gene: TRBJ2-6
v_gene: TRBV2
d_gene: TRBD1
abundance: few
CDR3aa: CASSPLLGQGHLSSGANVLTF
CDR3nt: TGTGCCAGCAGTCCACTTCTCGGACAGGGTCACCTTTCCTCTGGGGCCAACGTCCTGACTTTC

j_gene: TRBJ2-1
v_gene: TRBV7-2
d_gene: .
abundance: many
CDR3aa: CASSSTLGRNNEQFF
CDR3nt: TGTGCCAGCAGCTCTACCCTGGGGCGAAACAATGAGCAGTTCTTC

j_gene: TRBJ2-3
v_gene: TRBV24-1
d_gene: .
abundance: .
CDR3aa: CATSDAVLNTDTQYF
CDR3nt: TGTGCCACCAGTGACGCTGTCCTAAACACAGATACGCAGTATTTT

j_gene: TRBJ2-1
v_gene: TRBV12-3/TRBV12-4
d_gene: .
abundance: .
CDR3aa: CASRRQDWEQFF
CDR3nt: TGTGCCAGCAGGCGACAGGACTGGGAGCAGTTCTTC

j_gene: TRBJ2-3
v_gene: TRBV29-1
d_gene: .
abundance: many
CDR3aa: CSAANTDTQYF
CDR3nt: TGCAGCGCTGCAAACACAGATACGCAGTATTTT

j_gene: TRBJ1-4
v_gene: TRBV4-3
d_gene: TRBD1
abundance: many
CDR3aa: CASSQGQGREKLFF
CDR3nt: TGTGCCAGCAGCCAGGGACAGGGTCGTGAAAAACTGTTTTTT

j_gene: TRBJ2-5
v_gene: TRBV12-3/TRBV12-4
d_gene: TRBD2
abundance: many
CDR3aa: CASSLGLAGAETQYF
CDR3nt: TGTGCCAGCAGCTTGGGACTAGCGGGAGCGGAGACCCAGTACTTC

j_gene: TRBJ1-1
v_gene: TRBV5-1
d_gene: .
abundance: .
CDR3aa: CASSLGVMSTEAFF
CDR3nt: TGCGCCAGCAGCCTGGGGGTTATGAGCACTGAAGCTTTCTTT

j_gene: TRBJ1-2
v_gene: TRBV20-1
d_gene: TRBD1
abundance: .
CDR3aa: CSARDLRGRGYGYTF
CDR3nt: TGCAGTGCTAGAGATCTCAGGGGGCGAGGCTATGGCTACACCTTC

j_gene: TRBJ2-4
v_gene: TRBV2
d_gene: .
abundance: .
CDR3aa: CASSEVDIQYF
CDR3nt: TGTGCCAGCAGCGAGGTAGACATTCAGTACTTC

j_gene: TRBJ2-3
v_gene: TRBV19
d_gene: TRBD2
abundance: once
CDR3aa: CASSMAGVPDTQYF
CDR3nt: TGTGCCAGTAGTATGGCGGGGGTCCCAGATACGCAGTATTTT